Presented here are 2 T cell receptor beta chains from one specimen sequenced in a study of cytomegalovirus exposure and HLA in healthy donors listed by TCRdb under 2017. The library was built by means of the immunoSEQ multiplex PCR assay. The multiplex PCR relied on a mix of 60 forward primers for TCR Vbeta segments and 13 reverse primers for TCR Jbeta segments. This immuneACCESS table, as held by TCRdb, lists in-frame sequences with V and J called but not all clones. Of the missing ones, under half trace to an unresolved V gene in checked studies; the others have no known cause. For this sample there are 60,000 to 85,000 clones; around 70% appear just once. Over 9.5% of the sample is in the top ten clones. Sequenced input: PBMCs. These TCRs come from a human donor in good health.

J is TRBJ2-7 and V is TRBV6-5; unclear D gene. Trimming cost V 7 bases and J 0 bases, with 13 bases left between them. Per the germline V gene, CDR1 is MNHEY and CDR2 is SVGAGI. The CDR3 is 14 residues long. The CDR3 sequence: CASTPRRSSYEQYF. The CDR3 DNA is TGTGCCAGCACCCCGCGGCGGAGCTCCTACGAGCAGTACTTC.

The CDR3 nucleotides read TGTGCCAGCAGCCCCCGGGTTTTCATCCGCTACGAGCAGTACTTC. As protein: CASSPRVFIRYEQYF. The chain uses TRBV7-8 and TRBJ2-7; D is uncertain. V gave up 5 bases and J gave up 3 bases, with 17 bases separating them. Per the germline V gene, CDR1 is SGHVS and CDR2 is FQNEAQ. The CDR3 runs 15 residues.